What follows are 4 T cell receptor beta chains derived from one specimen sequenced in a study of cytomegalovirus exposure and HLA in healthy donors. Amplification used 60 Vbeta primers and 13 Jbeta primers. Sequencing was performed with immunoSEQ multiplex PCR; in TCRdb, only in-frame clones are kept and a portion is missing. The sample has under 200,000 clones; 82% are singletons. Material: PBMCs. The receptors stem from a woman aged 45 to 65 in good health and CMV-seronegative.

The J gene is TRBJ1-1, the V gene TRBV2; D uncertain. V gave up 0 bases and J gave up 2 bases, with 13 bases separating them. This CDR3 is built from 16 residues. Germline V CDR1 and CDR2: SNHLY, FYNNEI. CDR3 in DNA: TGTGCCAGCAGTGAAGCGGGCCCTCACGGCAACACTGAAGCTTTCTTT. This codes for CASSEAGPHGNTEAFF.

The CDR3 coding sequence is TGTGCCACACTAGACAGGGTGAACACCGGGGAGCTGTTTTTT. It codes for CATLDRVNTGELFF. The rearrangement links TRBV19 to TRBJ2-2; 7 bases fit TRBD1. The ends lost 10 bases at V and 1 base at J; junction bases unmatched: 6. Germline V CDR1 and CDR2: LNHDA, SQIVND (reference sequence). The CDR3 is 14 amino acids.

This clone was detected only once. The chain couples TRBV18 to TRBJ1-1; no clear D gene. CDR1 is KGHSH and CDR2 is LQKENI in the germline V gene. The CDR3 has 15 amino acids. Trimming cost V 0 bases and J 0 bases, with 8 bases left between them. The CDR3 nucleotides read TGTGCCAGCTCACCACCGGCCGGGTTGAACACTGAAGCTTTCTTT. Translated, it gives CASSPPAGLNTEAFF.

This chain links TRBV5-1 with TRBJ2-1, with TRBD2 identical over 7 bases. Germline V CDR1 and CDR2: SGHRS, YFSETQ. With V trimmed by 4 bases and J by 4 bases, 5 bases remained unmatched. The CDR3 sequence is 14 residues long. The CDR3 DNA is TGCGCCAGCAGCCTCGGACTAGTTTACAATGAGCAGTTCTTC. Residues: CASSLGLVYNEQFF.